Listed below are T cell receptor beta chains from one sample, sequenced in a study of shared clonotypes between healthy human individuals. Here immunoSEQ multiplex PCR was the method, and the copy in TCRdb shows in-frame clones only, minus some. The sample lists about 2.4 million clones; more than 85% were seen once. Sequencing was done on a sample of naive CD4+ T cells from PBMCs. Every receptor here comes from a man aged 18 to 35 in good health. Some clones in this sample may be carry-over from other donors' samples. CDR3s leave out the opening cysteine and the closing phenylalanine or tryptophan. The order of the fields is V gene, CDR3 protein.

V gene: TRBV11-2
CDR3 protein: ASSSDSVSYEQY

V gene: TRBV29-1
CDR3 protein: SVLTGGPGNTIY

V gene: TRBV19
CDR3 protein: ASSLTAKLQPQH

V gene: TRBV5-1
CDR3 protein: ASSLGSGEPQH

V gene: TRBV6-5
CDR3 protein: ASSSRNYGYT

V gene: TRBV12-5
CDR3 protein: ASGLEDSHNEQF

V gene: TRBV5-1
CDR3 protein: ASSEGTGGYEQY

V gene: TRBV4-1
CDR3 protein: ASSQPPGGSYTGELF

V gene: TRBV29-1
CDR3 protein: SVVGLVGATEAF

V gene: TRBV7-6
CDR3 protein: ASSLRGQDTQY

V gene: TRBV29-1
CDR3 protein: SGSGLAGSRGQF

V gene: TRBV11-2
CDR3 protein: ASSLGGPENEQF

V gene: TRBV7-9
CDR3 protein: ASSTNKNTGELF

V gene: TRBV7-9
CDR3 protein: ASSRGDSNEKLF

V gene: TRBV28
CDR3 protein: ASSLLSGAGGLNEQF

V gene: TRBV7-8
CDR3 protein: ASSSARAGGPYNEQF

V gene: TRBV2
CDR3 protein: ASTGRAANTGELF

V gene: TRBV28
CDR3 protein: ASSFSGTAPTGNEQF

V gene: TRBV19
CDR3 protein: ATHPRERGEETQY

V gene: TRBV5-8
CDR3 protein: ASSLAGLAFYEQY

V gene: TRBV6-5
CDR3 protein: ASSYRQGYTEAF

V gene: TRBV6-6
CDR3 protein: ASSSAPGGANVLT

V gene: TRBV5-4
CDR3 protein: ASSLGSSSHNEQF

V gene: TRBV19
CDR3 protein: ASSRVPGSVLEQY

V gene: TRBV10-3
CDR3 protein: AISEIRALAGNTIY

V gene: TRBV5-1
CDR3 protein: ASSGGLAGGPAGEQY

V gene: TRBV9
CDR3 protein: ASSVGGAPEAF

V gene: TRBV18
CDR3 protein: ASSPAWATYNEQF

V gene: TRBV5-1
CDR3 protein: ASSASRNEQF

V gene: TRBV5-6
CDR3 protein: ASSLDRLNTEAF

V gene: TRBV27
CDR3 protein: ASRDRGHEQY

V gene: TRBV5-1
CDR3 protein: ASSFQGGEETQY

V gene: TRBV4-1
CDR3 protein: ASSQDSGITEAF

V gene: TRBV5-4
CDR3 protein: ASSPGTSNTDTQY

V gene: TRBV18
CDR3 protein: ASSGGSWFGNTIY

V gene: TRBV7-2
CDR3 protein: ASSPRGPEPAETQY

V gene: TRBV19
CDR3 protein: ASLRLGTNEKLF

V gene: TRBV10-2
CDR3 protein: ASSESIIGRRRIYGYT

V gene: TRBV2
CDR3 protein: ASLRTSVYEQY

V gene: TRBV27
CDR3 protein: ASSPGGAGNQPQH